Listed here are 28 T cell receptor beta chains from one sample, sequenced in a study of cytomegalovirus exposure and HLA in healthy donors. 13 Jbeta primers and 60 Vbeta primers were used for the PCR. This table comes from immunoSEQ multiplex PCR, and its TCRdb copy is limited to in-frame clones, with some not included. The sample lists 100,000 or so clones, about 80% seen once, with about 1.9% in the top ten. The specimen was PBMCs. The source of these receptors is a man aged 25-40 years in good health and CMV-seronegative.

The gene calls are TRBV10-3 and TRBJ2-3; the D gene is possibly TRBD2 (5 bases). The V gene's germline CDR1 is ENHRY and CDR2 SYGVKD. With 0 bases removed from V and 2 bases from J, the gap between germline ends came to 9 bases. This CDR3 has 15 amino acids. The CDR3 sequence is CAISESAGYTDTQYF. The CDR3 bases are TGTGCCATCAGTGAGTCGGCGGGTTACACAGATACGCAGTATTTT.

This rearrangement joins TRBV19 to TRBJ1-2, with D maybe TRBD1 (5 bases). The CDR3 is made up of 12 amino acids. The germline V and J ends were trimmed by 7 bases and 2 bases, with 8 bases remaining between them. Germline assignment: CDR1 LNHDA and CDR2 SQIVND (reference sequence). CDR3 bases: TGTGCCAGTATGAGACAGAACTATGGCTACACCTTC. It translates to CASMRQNYGYTF.

This clone was recorded only once. The rearrangement joins TRBV21-1 to TRBJ1-5; TRBD1 is the table's D call, not checked against the DNA. TRBV21-1 has pseudogene status. The CDR3 runs 12 residues. CDR3 DNA: TGTGCCAGTACTCAGGGCAATCAGCCCCAGCATTTT. Protein product: CASTQGNQPQHF.

The V gene is TRBV7-8, the J gene TRBJ2-3; 8 bases match TRBD1. Germline CDR1 SGHVS, CDR2 FQNEAQ. V was pared by 5 bases and J by 3 bases, with 4 bases of the junction left unmatched. The CDR3 is 14 amino acids. CDR3 region: CASSRDRLTDTQYF. For the CDR3, the DNA is TGTGCCAGCAGCCGGGACAGGCTTACAGATACGCAGTATTTT.

This clone was counted a few times. This sequence joins TRBV5-8 and TRBJ1-5; the match to TRBD1 covers 7 bases. This CDR3 region has 17 residues. V was clipped by 0 bases and J by 4 bases; unmatched bases: 10. The germline gives CDR1 SGHTS, CDR2 YDEGEE. The CDR3 sequence is CASSLAIGTDLNQPQHF. CDR3 DNA: TGTGCCAGCAGCTTGGCTATTGGGACAGACTTGAATCAGCCCCAGCATTTT.

The chain joins TRBV30 to TRBJ1-2; D may be TRBD1 (6 bases). The CDR3 contains 16 residues. V lost 3 bases and J 3 bases, leaving 20 bases between the germline ends. Germline CDR1 GTSNPN, CDR2 SVGIG (reference sequence). Here the CDR3 DNA reads TGTGCCTGGAGGGCCACCCTGCAGGGGCCTTACTATGGCTACACCTTC. Amino acids: CAWRATLQGPYYGYTF.

The gene calls are TRBV25-1 and TRBJ1-2; D gene uncertain. Between the trimmed V and J ends, which lost 1 base and 5 bases, there was a span of 14 bases. The CDR3 loop spans 15 amino acids. CDR1 and CDR2 from the germline V gene are MGHDK and SYGVNS. The CDR3 sequence is CASSESGVIGYGYTF. The CDR3 region has the DNA TGTGCCAGCAGTGAATCCGGGGTAATCGGATATGGCTACACCTTC.

J is TRBJ2-3 and V is TRBV27; possible D gene TRBD2, 6 bases. This CDR3 comprises 15 residues. Trimming took off 5 bases at V and 4 bases at J, with 16 bases between the two ends. CDR1 is MNHEY and CDR2 is SMNVEV in the germline V gene (reference sequence). The CDR3 DNA follows: TGTGCCAGCAGTACCCCGCGGGGAGTTGCAGATACGCAGTATTTT. It yields the protein CASSTPRGVADTQYF.

This chain links TRBV18 with TRBJ2-3; TRBD2 matches 14 bases. This CDR3 has 17 residues. J was trimmed by 5 bases and V by 5 bases; bases with no gene match: 9. The germline CDR1 and CDR2 sequences are KGHSH and LQKENI. CDR3 amino acids: CASSLRLAGGIKDTQYF. The CDR3 region has the DNA TGTGCCAGCTCATTACGACTAGCGGGAGGGATCAAAGATACGCAGTATTTT.

This clone was observed a single time. V usage is TRBV4-1 and J usage is TRBJ2-7, with D unresolved. Trimming removed 1 base at V and 4 bases at J, with 11 bases between. Germline V CDR1 and CDR2: MGHRA, YSYEKL. The CDR3 covers 14 residues. The chain's CDR3 is CASSQVTLDYEQYF. The CDR3 DNA follows: TGCGCCAGCAGCCAAGTGACCCTAGATTACGAGCAGTACTTC.

This chain uses TRBV9 with TRBJ2-5, with 10 bases that match TRBD2. This CDR3 spans 15 amino acids. V lost 3 bases, J lost 4 bases, and 6 bases stayed unmatched. Per germline, CDR1 SGDLS and CDR2 YYNGEE. CDR3 amino acids: CASSGLAGVAETQYF. The DNA for the CDR3 is TGTGCCAGCAGCGGCCTAGCGGGAGTGGCAGAGACCCAGTACTTC. The full variable domain, in which reference TRBV9 and TRBJ2-5 provide the parts outside the CDR3, is DSGVTQTPKHLITATGQRVTLRCSPRSGDLSVYWYQQSLDQGLQFLIQYYNGEERAKGNILERFSAQQFPDLHSELNLSSLELGDSALYFCASSGLAGVAETQYFGPGTRLLVL.

A few counts support this clone. This sequence joins TRBV2 and TRBJ1-1, with TRBD1 matching over 8 bases. The length of the CDR3 is 12 residues. CDR1 SNHLY and CDR2 FYNNEI come from the germline V gene. V lost 7 bases to trimming and J lost 11 bases; unmatched junction nucleotides: 9. This CDR3 is CASMTGVKVAFF. CDR3 DNA sequence: TGTGCCAGCATGACAGGGGTTAAGGTGGCTTTCTTT. The full variable domain, its missing parts supplied by reference TRBV2 and TRBJ1-1, is EPEVTQTPSHQVTQMGQEVILRCVPISNHLYFYWYRQILGQKVEFLVSFYNNEISEKSEIFDDQFSVERPDGSNFTLKIRSTKLEDSAMYFCASMTGVKVAFFGQGTRLTVV.

The rearrangement links TRBV7-6 to TRBJ2-5; the match to TRBD1 covers 9 bases. The CDR3 loop spans 15 amino acids. J gave up 5 bases and V 1 base, and 5 bases lay outside the gene matches. Germline V gene data show CDR1 as SGHVS and CDR2 as FNYEAQ. In DNA form, the CDR3 reads TGTGCCAGCAGCTTAGAGGGACAGGGTGGGGAGACCCAGTACTTC. Translation gives CASSLEGQGGETQYF.

The V and J genes are TRBV28 and TRBJ2-7; 12 bases line up with TRBD2. The V and J ends lost 6 bases and 2 bases, in that order; junction bases with no gene match: 8. The germline V gene encodes CDR1 MDHEN and CDR2 SYDVKM. The CDR3 has 16 residues. CDR3 loop: CASSRGTSGFPYEQYF. The CDR3 DNA is TGTGCCAGCAGCCGTGGGACTAGCGGGTTTCCCTACGAGCAGTACTTC.

The V gene is TRBV4-3, the J gene TRBJ1-4; 10 bases are shared with TRBD1. There are 16 residues in the CDR3. Trimming took 3 bases from V and 6 from J; bases not matched to a gene: 7. Germline CDR1 and CDR2: LGHNA and YSLEER. CDR3 in amino acids: CASSHGVDRGDEKLFF. CDR3 coding DNA: TGCGCCAGCAGCCACGGCGTGGACAGGGGGGATGAAAAACTGTTTTTT.

This chain links TRBV4-1 with TRBJ2-5, with 7 bases aligning to TRBD1. This CDR3 is built from 14 residues. The V segment lost 3 bases and the J segment 0 bases; nucleotides outside the gene matches: 1. Germline V lookup: CDR1 MGHRA, CDR2 YSYEKL. The CDR3 region is CASSQGQYQETQYF. Written as DNA, the CDR3 is TGCGCCAGCAGCCAGGGACAGTACCAAGAGACCCAGTACTTC.

In its sample, this clone was seen a few times. The rearrangement links TRBV7-6 to TRBJ2-7; 8 bases map to TRBD2. The germline CDR1 and CDR2 sequences are SGHVS and FNYEAQ. The CDR3 totals 14 residues. Trimming at V came to 5 bases and at J to 3 bases, leaving 6 bases not matched to a gene. This CDR3 reads CASSRGLAVYEQYF. The CDR3 DNA follows: TGTGCCAGCAGCCGTGGACTAGCTGTCTACGAGCAGTACTTC. Full variable domain (outside the CDR3, taken from reference TRBV7-6 and TRBJ2-7): GAGVSQSPRYKVTKRGQDVALRCDPISGHVSLYWYRQALGQGPEFLTYFNYEAQQDKSGLPNDRFSAERPEGSISTLTIQRTEQRDSAMYRCASSRGLAVYEQYFGPGTRLTVT.

The chain carries TRBV7-7 and TRBJ2-5, with D possibly being TRBD1 (5 bases). Germline V gene lookup returns CDR1 SSHAT and CDR2 FNYEAQ (reference sequence). This CDR3 contains 15 residues. V dropped 2 bases and J dropped 8 bases, with 18 bases sitting between them. CDR3: CASSLMSQGVDTQYF. DNA for the CDR3: TGTGCCAGCAGCTTAATGTCCCAGGGCGTAGACACCCAGTACTTC.

The rearrangement uses TRBV18 and TRBJ2-5; D is unclear. CDR1 and CDR2 from the germline V gene are KGHSH and LQKENI. This CDR3 comprises 14 residues. Trimming cost V 1 base and J 2 bases, with 8 bases left between them. CDR3 region: CASSPRAGQETQYF. The CDR3 DNA sequence: TGTGCCAGCTCACCACGGGCCGGACAAGAGACCCAGTACTTC.

This chain connects TRBV18 to TRBJ1-1; no clear D. The CDR3 loop spans 14 amino acids. V gave up 2 bases and J gave up 0 bases, with 7 bases separating them. Germline V CDR1 and CDR2: KGHSH, LQKENI. The CDR3 nucleotides read TGTGCCAGCTCACCAACGGGGATGAACACTGAAGCTTTCTTT. It codes for CASSPTGMNTEAFF.

The chain uses TRBV27 and TRBJ2-7; 12 bases are a match to TRBD1. The CDR3 has 16 amino acids. V lost 5 bases to trimming and J lost 7 bases; unmatched junction nucleotides: 12. CDR1 and CDR2 (germline): MNHEY, SMNVEV (reference sequence). For the CDR3, the DNA is TGTGCCAGCAGTCCAGGGCCTGGGACAGGGGGCATTGAGCAGTACTTC. Translation gives CASSPGPGTGGIEQYF.

V is TRBV7-8 and J is TRBJ1-1; 7 bases agree with TRBD1. The CDR3 totals 15 residues. The V segment lost 5 bases and the J segment 3 bases; nucleotides outside the gene matches: 9. Looked up from germline, CDR1 is SGHVS and CDR2 is FQNEAQ. The DNA of the CDR3 is TGTGCCAGCAGCCACCGATTTGACAGGGACACTGAAGCTTTCTTT. Translating gives CASSHRFDRDTEAFF. Full variable domain (outside the CDR3, taken from reference TRBV7-8 and TRBJ1-1): GAGVSQSPRYKVAKRGQDVALRCDPISGHVSLFWYQQALGQGPEFLTYFQNEAQLDKSGLPSDRFFAERPEGSVSTLKIQRTQQEDSAVYLCASSHRFDRDTEAFFGQGTRLTVV.

The rearrangement uses TRBV18 and TRBJ1-1; perhaps TRBD1 as D (5 bases). V was cut by 6 bases and J by 1 base, with 12 bases left in between. Germline V gives CDR1 KGHSH, CDR2 LQKENI. The CDR3 sequence is 14 residues long. The CDR3 protein is CASSLTGENTEAFF. In DNA, the CDR3 is TGTGCCAGCTCCCTTACGGGGGAGAACACTGAAGCTTTCTTT.

V gene TRBV10-2 combines with J gene TRBJ1-2; D is ambiguous. Germline-derived CDR1 and CDR2 are WSHSY and SAAADI. CDR3 length: 15 amino acids. V lost 5 bases to trimming and J lost 0 bases, with 13 bases between them. The CDR3 nucleotides read TGCGCCAGCAGTCCTTTCGGCGGATCTAACTATGGCTACACCTTC. It specifies CASSPFGGSNYGYTF.

This clone occurred a few times. This chain uses TRBV7-9 with TRBJ1-1; D uncertain. CDR3 length: 12 amino acids. The V and J ends lost 3 bases and 1 base respectively, with 3 bases between them. Germline lookup yields CDR1 SEHNR and CDR2 FQNEAQ (reference sequence). The DNA for the CDR3 is TGTGCCAGCAGCTTCGGGAACACTGAAGCTTTCTTT. Protein sequence: CASSFGNTEAFF. Full variable domain (rest looked up from reference TRBV7-9 and TRBJ1-1): DTGVSQNPRHKITKRGQNVTFRCDPISEHNRLYWYRQTLGQGPEFLTYFQNEAQLEKSRLLSDRFSAERPKGSFSTLEIQRTEQGDSAMYLCASSFGNTEAFFGQGTRLTVV.

The CDR3 here is CASSVGGQGYIGELFF. The CDR3 coding sequence is TGTGCCAGCAGCGTAGGTGGACAGGGCTATATCGGGGAGCTGTTTTTT. The V and J genes are TRBV9 and TRBJ2-2, with 8 positions matching TRBD1. Per germline, CDR1 SGDLS and CDR2 YYNGEE. The ends lost 0 bases at V and 7 bases at J; junction bases unmatched: 8. This CDR3 is 16 amino acids long. Together with reference TRBV9 and TRBJ2-2, the CDR3 gives the full variable domain: DSGVTQTPKHLITATGQRVTLRCSPRSGDLSVYWYQQSLDQGLQFLIQYYNGEERAKGNILERFSAQQFPDLHSELNLSSLELGDSALYFCASSVGGQGYIGELFFGEGSRLTVL.

The chain employs TRBV19 and TRBJ1-3; 8 nucleotides match TRBD1. The CDR3 extends over 15 amino acids. After removal of 6 bases from V and 3 bases from J, the junction contained 7 bases not matched to a gene. Germline loops: CDR1 LNHDA, CDR2 SQIVND (reference sequence). CDR3 coding DNA: TGTGCCAGTAGATCCGGGACAGGCTTTGGAAACACCATATATTTT. Translated, it gives CASRSGTGFGNTIYF.

This sequence joins TRBV28 and TRBJ2-7; 8 bases map to TRBD2. V was pared by 9 bases and J by 3 bases, with 7 bases of the junction left unmatched. The CDR3 runs to 13 residues. Germline V CDR1 and CDR2: MDHEN, SYDVKM. The CDR3 here is CASTTSADYEQYF. CDR3 in DNA: TGTGCCAGTACGACTAGCGCTGACTACGAGCAGTACTTC.